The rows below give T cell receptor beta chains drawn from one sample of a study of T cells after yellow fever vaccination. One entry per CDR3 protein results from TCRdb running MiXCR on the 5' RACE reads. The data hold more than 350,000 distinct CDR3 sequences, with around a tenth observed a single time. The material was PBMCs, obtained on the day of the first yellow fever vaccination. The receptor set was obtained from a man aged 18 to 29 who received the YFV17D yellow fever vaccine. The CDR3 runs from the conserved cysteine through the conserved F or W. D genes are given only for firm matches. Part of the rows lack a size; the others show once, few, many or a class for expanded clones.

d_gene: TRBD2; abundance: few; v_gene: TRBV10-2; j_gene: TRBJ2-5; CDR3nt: TGCGCCAGCAGTCTTCGACTGACTAGCCGGGAGACCCAGTACTTC; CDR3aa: CASSLRLTSRETQYF
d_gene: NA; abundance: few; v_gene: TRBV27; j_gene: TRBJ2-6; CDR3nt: TGTGCCAGTCGATCGGAGGGAGGGGCCAACGTCCTGACTTTC; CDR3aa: CASRSEGGANVLTF
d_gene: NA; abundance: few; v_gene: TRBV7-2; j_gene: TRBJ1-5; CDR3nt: TGTGCCAGCAGCTTAGGGCAGGACCAGCCCCAGCATTTT; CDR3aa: CASSLGQDQPQHF
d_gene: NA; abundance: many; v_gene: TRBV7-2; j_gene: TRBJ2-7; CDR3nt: TGTGCCAGCACCCAGACGGGAGCGAGAGAGCAGTACTTC; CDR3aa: CASTQTGAREQYF
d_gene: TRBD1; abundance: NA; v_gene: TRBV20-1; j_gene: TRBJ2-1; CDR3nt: TGCAGTGGTCTGACAGGGGGCGACCCCTCCAATGAGCAGTTCTTC; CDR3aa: CSGLTGGDPSNEQFF
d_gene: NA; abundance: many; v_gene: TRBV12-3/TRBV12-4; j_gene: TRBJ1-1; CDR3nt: TGTGCCAGCAGTTTGTCCACCCGTGGCACTGAAGCTTTCTTT; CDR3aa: CASSLSTRGTEAFF
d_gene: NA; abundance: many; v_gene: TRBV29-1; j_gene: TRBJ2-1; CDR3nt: TGCAGCTTCGGGGCGGCGGGGACGGGCAATGAGCAGTTCTTC; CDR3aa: CSFGAAGTGNEQFF
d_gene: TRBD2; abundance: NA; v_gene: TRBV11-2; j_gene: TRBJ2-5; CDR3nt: TGTGCCAGCAGCTTAAGGGCAGGCGGACTAGCGGTCCAAGAGACCCAGTACTTC; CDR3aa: CASSLRAGGLAVQETQYF
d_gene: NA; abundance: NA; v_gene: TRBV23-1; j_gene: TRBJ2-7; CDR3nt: TGCGCCAGCAGGCCTGGGGTTGTAAACGGACAGTACGAGCAGTACTTC; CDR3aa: CASRPGVVNGQYEQYF
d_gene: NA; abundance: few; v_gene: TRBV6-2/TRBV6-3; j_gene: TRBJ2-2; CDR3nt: TGTGCCAGCAGTTTCTCCTGGGGACTCCAGAAGGACACCGGGGAGCTGTTTTTT; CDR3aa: CASSFSWGLQKDTGELFF
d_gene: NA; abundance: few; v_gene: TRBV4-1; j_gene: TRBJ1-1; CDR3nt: TGCGCCAGCAGCCGGCTACAGCCGAACACTGAAGCTTTCTTT; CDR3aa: CASSRLQPNTEAFF
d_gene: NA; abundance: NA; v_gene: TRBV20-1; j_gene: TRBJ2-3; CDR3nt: TGCAGTGCTGAACGGTGCTGCGGGGCGCTCGGAGATACGCAGTATTTT; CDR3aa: CSAERCCGALGDTQYF
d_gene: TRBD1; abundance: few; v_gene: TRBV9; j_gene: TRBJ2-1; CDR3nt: TGTGCCAGCAGCGCCGTAGGATGGGACAGGGACTTAGAGCAGTTCTTC; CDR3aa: CASSAVGWDRDLEQFF
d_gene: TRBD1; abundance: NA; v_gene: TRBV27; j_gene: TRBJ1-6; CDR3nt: TGTGCCAGCAGTATTAGGGGACAGGTTGGGTCACCCCTCCACTTT; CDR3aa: CASSIRGQVGSPLHF
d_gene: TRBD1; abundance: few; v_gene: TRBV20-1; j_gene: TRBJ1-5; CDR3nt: TGCGCCAGCAGGGGGAGTAGCAATCAGCCCCAGCATTTT; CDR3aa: CASRGSSNQPQHF
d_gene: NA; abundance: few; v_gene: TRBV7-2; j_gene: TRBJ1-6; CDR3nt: TGTGCCAGCAGCCGCGATCCAAACAATTCACCCCTCCACTTT; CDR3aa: CASSRDPNNSPLHF